This TCR beta chain was sequenced for a study of blood T cells in healthy people across ages. This clonotype was observed a few times. Sample-barcoded 5' priming and a J-beta primer mix drove a second PCR of roughly 6 to 12 cycles. TCRdb passed the 5' RACE reads through MiXCR, listing each CDR3 protein once. The sample has under 1,000,000 distinct CDR3 sequences, approximately 35% seen once. The receptor was derived from a man aged 18 to 30 in good health. Sample: blood.

CDR3 sequence: CASSLPLAGGPGDTQYF. For the CDR3, the DNA is TGTGCCAGCAGCTTACCCCTAGCGGGGGGGCCAGGAGATACGCAGTATTTT. This chain uses TRBV7-2 with TRBJ2-3; TRBD2 matches 12 bases. Trimming at V came to 2 bases and at J to 5 bases, leaving 8 bases not matched to a gene. The germline V gene encodes CDR1 SGHTA and CDR2 FQGNSA. There are 17 residues in the CDR3.